What follows are 3 T cell receptor beta chains derived from one specimen sequenced in a study of regulatory T cells in long-lasting Graves disease. Arm-PCR of CDR3 regions and iRepertoire HTBI primers were the basis on which TCR beta libraries were built. TCRdb processed the multiplex PCR reads anew with MiXCR; each CDR3 protein has one entry. The data show about 500,000 distinct CDR3 sequences, around 12% seen once. Specified time point: newly diagnosed GD, antithyroid drugs for less than 3 months. The authors made the TCR library using RNA they extracted from PBMCs. The same sample was also used in a study of T cells in Graves' hyperthyroidism and ophthalmopathy.

The starting material was peripheral blood mononuclear cells (PBMCs), obtained at new diagnosis, from a patient treated with antithyroid drugs. These TCRs come from a woman between 25 and 40 years old with Graves disease.

This clonotype was seen ten or more times. This rearrangement joins TRBV11-2 to TRBJ2-5, with 9 bases fitting TRBD2. The CDR3 has 15 residues. V gave up 5 bases and J gave up 5 bases; unmatched junction bases: 9. Germline V lookup: CDR1 SGHAT, CDR2 FQNNGV. The CDR3 loop reads CASSPGIAGEETQYF. CDR3 sequence (DNA): TGTGCCAGCAGCCCGGGGATAGCGGGAGAGGAGACCCAGTACTTC.

This clonotype was found many times. The CDR3 here is CASSSAGEQYF. CDR3 sequence (DNA): TGTGCCAGCAGCTCCGCCGGGGAGCAGTACTTC. V is TRBV11-2 and J is TRBJ2-7; D is unclear. The CDR3 length is 11 residues. The ends were cut back, 4 bases at V and 7 bases at J, with 8 bases in the middle. Looked up from germline, CDR1 is SGHAT and CDR2 is FQNNGV. Supplemented by reference TRBV11-2 and TRBJ2-7, the full variable domain reads EAGVAQSPRYKIIEKRQSVAFWCNPISGHATLYWYQQILGQGPKLLIQFQNNGVVDDSQLPKDRFSAERLKGVDSTLKIQPAKLEDSAVYLCASSSAGEQYFGPGTRLTVT.

This clonotype showed up just once. The V gene is TRBV11-2, the J gene TRBJ1-1; D gene ambiguous. V dropped 0 bases and J dropped 1 base, with 15 bases sitting between them. CDR1 and CDR2 from the germline V gene are SGHAT and FQNNGV. The CDR3 contains 17 residues. The CDR3: CASSLDGQPARNTEAFF. The CDR3 coding sequence is TGTGCCAGCAGCTTAGATGGCCAACCCGCTAGGAACACTGAAGCTTTCTTT.